A selection of T cell receptor beta chains follows, all from one sample in a study of blood T cell repertoires in COVID-19. TCRdb keeps only in-frame clones here, not all; method: immunoSEQ multiplex PCR. The sample has hundreds of thousands of clones; 75% to 90% are singletons. Sequencing was carried out using peripheral blood. These receptors were taken from a woman younger than 35 with acute or convalescent COVID-19. CDR3s include the opening cysteine and the closing phenylalanine or tryptophan. The order of the fields is clone size, V gene, D gene, J gene, CDR3 protein, CDR3 DNA. A D gene is named only where the DNA matches it firmly. Clone size appears in some rows only: once, few, many, or a class for an expanded clone.

>.|TRBV6-4|TRBD2|TRBJ2-7
CASRLAGEGKQYF
TGTGCCAGTAGACTAGCGGGGGAGGGAAAGCAGTACTTC
>once|TRBV6-5|.|TRBJ1-2
CASSYWQGDGYTF
TGTGCCAGCAGTTACTGGCAGGGTGACGGCTACACCTTC
>.|TRBV12-5|.|TRBJ1-5
CASGLVQGISNQPQHF
TGTGCTAGTGGTTTGGTACAGGGTATAAGCAATCAGCCCCAGCATTTT
>.|TRBV6-1|.|TRBJ2-1
CASSEDWGVRQFF
TGTGCCAGCAGTGAAGATTGGGGCGTCCGGCAGTTCTTC
>once|TRBV5-1|TRBD2|TRBJ2-1
CASSLDNLGTSLDEQFF
TGCGCCAGCAGCTTGGATAACTTGGGGACTAGCTTGGATGAGCAGTTCTTC
>.|TRBV11-2|.|TRBJ1-1
CASSSVEENTEAFF
TGTGCCAGCAGCTCCGTTGAGGAGAACACTGAAGCTTTCTTT
>.|TRBV19|.|TRBJ1-6
CASRPGGEEFSPLHF
TGTGCCAGCCGACCCGGCGGGGAGGAGTTTTCACCCCTCCACTTT
>.|TRBV7-9|TRBD1|TRBJ2-2
CASSRTGFGGELFF
TGTGCCAGCAGCCGGACAGGGTTTGGCGGGGAGCTGTTTTTT
>.|TRBV12-3/TRBV12-4|TRBD1|TRBJ2-3
CASSPQGADTQYF
TGTGCCAGCAGCCCGCAGGGGGCGGATACGCAGTATTTT
>.|TRBV2|TRBD2|TRBJ2-7
CASSEGLAVSYEQYF
TGTGCCAGCAGTGAAGGGCTAGCGGTCTCCTACGAGCAGTACTTC
>.|TRBV9|.|TRBJ2-7
CASSVEGQVGEQYF
TGTGCCAGCAGCGTAGAGGGGCAAGTGGGCGAGCAGTACTTC
>.|TRBV11-2|.|TRBJ1-1
CASSSWTMNTEAFF
TGTGCCAGCAGCTCTTGGACTATGAACACTGAAGCTTTCTTT
>.|TRBV24-1|TRBD1|TRBJ2-4
CATSDGTASKNIQYF
TGTGCCACCAGTGATGGGACAGCAAGCAAAAACATTCAGTACTTC
>.|TRBV15|.|TRBJ2-2
CATSRDQWAIGELFF
TGTGCCACCAGCAGAGATCAGTGGGCCATCGGGGAGCTGTTTTTT
>.|TRBV4-2|.|TRBJ2-3
CASSQVGPGPDTQYF
TGTGCCAGCAGCCAAGTTGGGCCAGGGCCAGATACGCAGTATTTT
>once|TRBV19|.|TRBJ1-4
CASSQTVTNEKLFF
TGTGCCAGTAGTCAGACAGTTACTAATGAAAAACTGTTTTTT
>.|TRBV30|.|TRBJ1-1
CAWKRGINTEAFF
TGTGCCTGGAAACGGGGAATCAACACTGAAGCTTTCTTT
>.|TRBV30|.|TRBJ2-7
CAWSRIPYEQYF
TGTGCCTGGAGTCGTATTCCCTACGAGCAGTACTTC
>.|TRBV5-1|.|TRBJ2-3
CASSFNRAADTQYF
TGCGCCAGCAGCTTTAACAGGGCCGCAGATACGCAGTATTTT
>.|TRBV19|TRBD1|TRBJ1-5
CASSDQDRVNQPQHF
TGTGCCAGCTCCGACCAGGACAGGGTCAATCAGCCCCAGCATTTT
>.|TRBV11-2|.|TRBJ2-7
CASSLGTSSYEQYF
TGTGCCAGCAGCTTGGGAACTAGCTCCTACGAGCAGTACTTC
>.|TRBV6-4|.|TRBJ1-2
CASSSQQGWGSYGYTF
TGTGCCAGCAGTAGTCAGCAGGGTTGGGGATCTTATGGCTACACCTTC
>.|TRBV6-5|.|TRBJ1-2
CASTRVRQVFYGYTF
TGTGCCAGCACCCGCGTAAGACAGGTCTTCTATGGCTACACCTTC
>.|TRBV21-1|.|TRBJ2-7
CASSAPGPDRPAYEQYF
TGTGCCAGCAGCGCCCCCGGCCCCGACAGGCCCGCCTACGAGCAGTACTTC
>.|TRBV18|.|TRBJ2-3
CASSRPWGPDTQYF
TGTGCCAGCTCCCGGCCATGGGGCCCAGATACGCAGTATTTT
>.|TRBV6-5|TRBD1|TRBJ1-2
CASRTDREFGGYTF
TGTGCCAGCAGGACGGACAGGGAATTTGGTGGCTACACCTTC
>.|TRBV11-2|.|TRBJ2-7
CASSLVHYEQYF
TGTGCCAGCAGCTTAGTACACTACGAGCAGTACTTC
>.|TRBV3-1/TRBV3-2|.|TRBJ2-1
CASSPLEGLKFF
TGTGCCAGCAGCCCGTTGGAGGGACTTAAGTTCTTC
>.|TRBV30|TRBD1|TRBJ1-6
CAWAVGTGRSPLHF
TGTGCCTGGGCGGTTGGGACAGGTCGTTCACCCCTCCACTTT
>.|TRBV6-2/TRBV6-3|.|TRBJ2-7
CASSQGGEQYF
TGTGCCAGCAGTCAGGGTGGAGAGCAGTACTTC
>once|TRBV7-9|.|TRBJ1-1
CASRVGGAGGTEAFF
TGTGCCAGCAGAGTCGGGGGCGCGGGGGGCACTGAAGCTTTCTTT
>.|TRBV6-2/TRBV6-3|TRBD1|TRBJ1-2
CASSMPGQGTYGYTF
TGTGCCAGCAGTATGCCGGGACAGGGAACCTATGGCTACACCTTC
>.|TRBV10-3|.|TRBJ2-5
CAISGENRAQETQYF
TGTGCCATCAGTGGGGAAAACAGGGCCCAAGAGACCCAGTACTTC
>.|TRBV27|.|TRBJ1-2
CASSLSPLARGYTF
TGTGCCAGCAGTTTATCCCCCCTCGCGAGGGGCTACACCTTC
>.|TRBV3-1/TRBV3-2|TRBD2|TRBJ2-3
CASSQDELAGPDTQYF
TGTGCCAGCAGCCAAGATGAACTAGCGGGGCCAGATACGCAGTATTTT
>.|TRBV30|.|TRBJ2-2
CAWSVIWPGENTGELFF
TGTGCCTGGAGTGTAATCTGGCCAGGGGAAAATACCGGGGAGCTGTTTTTT
>.|TRBV2|TRBD1|TRBJ2-7
CASRDRGYEQYF
TGTGCCAGCAGGGACAGGGGCTACGAGCAGTACTTC
>.|TRBV7-2|TRBD1|TRBJ1-3
CASSLVGGAGNTIYF
TGTGCCAGCAGCTTAGTAGGGGGCGCAGGAAACACCATATATTTT
>.|TRBV6-5|.|TRBJ1-1
CASSHQQGPTAFF
TGTGCCAGCAGCCACCAACAGGGCCCCACCGCTTTCTTT
>.|TRBV11-1|.|TRBJ1-2
CASSQEVYGYTF
TGTGCCAGCAGCCAAGAGGTCTATGGCTACACCTTC
>.|TRBV6-5|TRBD1|TRBJ2-2
CASTLQGASGELFF
TGTGCCAGCACCCTACAGGGGGCATCCGGGGAGCTGTTTTTT